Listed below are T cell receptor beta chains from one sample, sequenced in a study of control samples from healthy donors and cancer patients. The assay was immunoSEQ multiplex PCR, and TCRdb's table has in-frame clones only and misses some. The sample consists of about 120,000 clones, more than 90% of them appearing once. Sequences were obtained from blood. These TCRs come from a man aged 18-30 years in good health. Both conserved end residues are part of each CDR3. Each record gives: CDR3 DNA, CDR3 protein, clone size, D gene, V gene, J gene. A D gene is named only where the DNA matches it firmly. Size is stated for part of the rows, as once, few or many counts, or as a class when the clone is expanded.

DNA: TGTGCTAGTGGTCCGGGGGGCGGGGCCGGGGAGCTGTTTTTT
CDR3: CASGPGGGAGELFF
size: .
D: .
V: TRBV12-5
J: TRBJ2-2

DNA: TGTGCCAGCAGCTTTGGTACTTTCAGTCCCACCTACGAGCAGTACTTC
CDR3: CASSFGTFSPTYEQYF
size: once
D: .
V: TRBV5-6
J: TRBJ2-7

DNA: TGTGCCAGCAGTTTCCAAGGGACAGGCACAGATACGCAGTATTTT
CDR3: CASSFQGTGTDTQYF
size: .
D: TRBD1
V: TRBV27
J: TRBJ2-3

DNA: TGTGCCAGCAGTGAAGCAGGGACAGGGTTGGGCACCATATATTTT
CDR3: CASSEAGTGLGTIYF
size: .
D: TRBD1
V: TRBV2
J: TRBJ1-3

DNA: TGTGCCAGCAGCTTGGGGCGGGACAGGGTCCCCTACGAGCAGTACTTC
CDR3: CASSLGRDRVPYEQYF
size: .
D: TRBD1
V: TRBV5-6
J: TRBJ2-7

DNA: TGTGCCAGCAGCCTCGGACTAGCGGGGGGGGCCTACGAGCAGTACTTC
CDR3: CASSLGLAGGAYEQYF
size: .
D: TRBD2
V: TRBV5-4
J: TRBJ2-7

DNA: TGTGCCAGCAGCCGGGACACCTACGAGCAGTACTTC
CDR3: CASSRDTYEQYF
size: .
D: .
V: TRBV6-5
J: TRBJ2-7

DNA: TGTGCCAGCAGCTCGGACAGGGAGGGCCGCTCACCCTACAATGAGCAGTTCTTC
CDR3: CASSSDREGRSPYNEQFF
size: .
D: .
V: TRBV7-3
J: TRBJ2-1

DNA: TGCGCCAGCAGACGCGACGGCGCAACTAATGAAAAACTGTTTTTT
CDR3: CASRRDGATNEKLFF
size: .
D: .
V: TRBV4-1
J: TRBJ1-4

DNA: TGTGCCAGCAGCTTGGGGTGGACAAACATTCAGTACTTC
CDR3: CASSLGWTNIQYF
size: .
D: .
V: TRBV11-1
J: TRBJ2-4

DNA: TGTGCCAGCAGCGGAGGGGGGGCCGCGGCGACAGATACGCAGTATTTT
CDR3: CASSGGGAAATDTQYF
size: .
D: .
V: TRBV9
J: TRBJ2-3

DNA: TGTGCCAGCAATTTTCGAGCTCAGGGGGCCGGGGAGCTGTTTTTT
CDR3: CASNFRAQGAGELFF
size: .
D: TRBD1
V: TRBV27
J: TRBJ2-2

DNA: TGTGCAGTGGGGTTTAGCTCCTACAATGAGCAGTTCTTC
CDR3: CAVGFSSYNEQFF
size: .
D: .
V: TRBV28
J: TRBJ2-1

DNA: TGTGCCAGCCTTCAGGGGGGGGTTCGGCCCCAGCATTTT
CDR3: CASLQGGVRPQHF
size: .
D: TRBD1
V: TRBV6-5
J: TRBJ1-5

DNA: TGTGCCAGCAGCTTAAGGACTGAGGCTACTAATAACTATGGCTACACCTTC
CDR3: CASSLRTEATNNYGYTF
size: once
D: .
V: TRBV13
J: TRBJ1-2

DNA: TGTGCCAGCAGCCTACGCACAGATACGCAGTATTTT
CDR3: CASSLRTDTQYF
size: .
D: .
V: TRBV14
J: TRBJ2-3

DNA: TGTGCCAGCAGCCGGGCCAGCGGGGGGGGAAAGACCCAGTACTTC
CDR3: CASSRASGGGKTQYF
size: .
D: TRBD2
V: TRBV7-6
J: TRBJ2-5

DNA: TGCGCCAGCAGTGAGTCCTTAGGGACAGGGGTCGAAGCTTTCTTT
CDR3: CASSESLGTGVEAFF
size: .
D: TRBD1
V: TRBV10-1
J: TRBJ1-1

DNA: TGCGCCAGCAGCAACCGGGACAGTGGTTATAACGAAAAACTGTTTTTT
CDR3: CASSNRDSGYNEKLFF
size: .
D: TRBD1
V: TRBV4-1
J: TRBJ1-4

DNA: TGCGCCAGCAGAAGCATGGCGGATACGCAGTATTTT
CDR3: CASRSMADTQYF
size: once
D: .
V: TRBV10-2
J: TRBJ2-3

DNA: TGTGCCAGTAGAAGGCAGGGAGCTGGAAACACCATATATTTT
CDR3: CASRRQGAGNTIYF
size: .
D: .
V: TRBV19
J: TRBJ1-3

DNA: TGTGCCAGCAGACAGGGGGCCATGAACACTGAAGCTTTCTTT
CDR3: CASRQGAMNTEAFF
size: .
D: TRBD1
V: TRBV6-5
J: TRBJ1-1

DNA: TGTGCCAGCAGCCCCTGGACAGGGTGGGCAGATACGCAGTATTTT
CDR3: CASSPWTGWADTQYF
size: .
D: TRBD1
V: TRBV5-5
J: TRBJ2-3

DNA: TGTGCCAGCAGCGGGCATACAGGGTTCACTGAAGCTTTCTTT
CDR3: CASSGHTGFTEAFF
size: .
D: .
V: TRBV9
J: TRBJ1-1

DNA: TGTGCCAGCAGTGAAGGTAGCGGGGGGGCGGAGACCCAGTACTTC
CDR3: CASSEGSGGAETQYF
size: .
D: TRBD2
V: TRBV2
J: TRBJ2-5

DNA: TGTGCCAGCACTCTATCAGGGTTAGGGGGACAGCCCCAGCATTTT
CDR3: CASTLSGLGGQPQHF
size: .
D: .
V: TRBV2
J: TRBJ1-5

DNA: TGTGCCGCAGGGAGCACAGGTACTCCCCTCCTTGAAAAACTGTTTTTT
CDR3: CAAGSTGTPLLEKLFF
size: once
D: .
V: TRBV15
J: TRBJ1-4

DNA: TGTGCCAGTAGTCCCCAGACAGATAATTCACCCCTCCACTTT
CDR3: CASSPQTDNSPLHF
size: .
D: .
V: TRBV19
J: TRBJ1-6

DNA: TGTGCCATCAGTGAGTCGATGCCAGGGGGGGGGAATCAGCCCCAGCATTTT
CDR3: CAISESMPGGGNQPQHF
size: .
D: TRBD1
V: TRBV10-3
J: TRBJ1-5

DNA: TGTGCCAGCAGGCAGGGACAGGAAAGGGGGCAGTACTTC
CDR3: CASRQGQERGQYF
size: .
D: TRBD1
V: TRBV2
J: TRBJ2-7

DNA: TGCGCCAGCAGCTTGGGACTTGCGGAGTACTCCTACGAGCAGTACTTC
CDR3: CASSLGLAEYSYEQYF
size: .
D: .
V: TRBV5-1
J: TRBJ2-7

DNA: TGTGCCAGCAGCTTCATGGATGACGAGCAGTACTTC
CDR3: CASSFMDDEQYF
size: .
D: .
V: TRBV7-6
J: TRBJ2-7

DNA: TGTGCCAGCAGGGCATTCATGAACACTGAAGCTTTCTTT
CDR3: CASRAFMNTEAFF
size: .
D: .
V: TRBV2
J: TRBJ1-1

DNA: TGTGCCAGCAGCTCTGAACGCACAGATACGCAGTATTTT
CDR3: CASSSERTDTQYF
size: .
D: .
V: TRBV11-2
J: TRBJ2-3

DNA: TGTGCCAGCAGAGGGGGAAGCTCCTACGAGCAGTACTTC
CDR3: CASRGGSSYEQYF
size: .
D: .
V: TRBV2
J: TRBJ2-7

DNA: TGTGCCATCAGTGAGAGGGAAAATCAGCCCCAGCATTTT
CDR3: CAISERENQPQHF
size: .
D: .
V: TRBV10-3
J: TRBJ1-5

DNA: TGTGCCAGCAGCTTAGCGAGTAGCGGGGGAGTAGAGACCCAGTACTTC
CDR3: CASSLASSGGVETQYF
size: .
D: TRBD2
V: TRBV7-2
J: TRBJ2-5

DNA: TGTGCCAGCAGCAGCAGGACTAGCTGGTCTTTTTACGAGCAGTACTTC
CDR3: CASSSRTSWSFYEQYF
size: .
D: TRBD2
V: TRBV7-2
J: TRBJ2-7

DNA: TGTGCCTGGAGACTTCGCGACAGGGTGAATGAGCAGTTCTTC
CDR3: CAWRLRDRVNEQFF
size: .
D: TRBD1
V: TRBV30
J: TRBJ2-1

DNA: TGTGCCAGCAGCCAAGATCCGTTGACCTACGAGCAGTACTTC
CDR3: CASSQDPLTYEQYF
size: .
D: .
V: TRBV3-1/TRBV3-2
J: TRBJ2-7

DNA: TGTGCCAGCAGCTTAGCCAGAGATCAGCCCCAGCATTTT
CDR3: CASSLARDQPQHF
size: .
D: .
V: TRBV11-2
J: TRBJ1-5

DNA: TGTGCCAGCAGCTTATGGCGGGGGGGCTTTGGTGAGCAGTTCTTC
CDR3: CASSLWRGGFGEQFF
size: .
D: TRBD2
V: TRBV11-2
J: TRBJ2-1

DNA: TGCGCCAGCAGCATCCAACAGGGGACCACCGGGGAGCTGTTTTTT
CDR3: CASSIQQGTTGELFF
size: .
D: TRBD1
V: TRBV5-1
J: TRBJ2-2

DNA: TGCGCCAGCAGCTTGGCCACAGCCATGAACACCGGGGAGCTGTTTTTT
CDR3: CASSLATAMNTGELFF
size: .
D: .
V: TRBV5-1
J: TRBJ2-2

DNA: TGTGCCAGCAGCGTGTCAACTTTGGGCTATGGCTACACCTTC
CDR3: CASSVSTLGYGYTF
size: .
D: .
V: TRBV9
J: TRBJ1-2

DNA: TGTGCCAGCAGTTTCAGGGGAGGCATTCAGTACTTC
CDR3: CASSFRGGIQYF
size: .
D: .
V: TRBV12-3/TRBV12-4
J: TRBJ2-4